A single sample is the source of the 9 T cell receptor beta chains below, sequenced in a study of identical twins. From the 5' RACE reads, TCRdb called clonotypes with MiXCR, one entry per CDR3 protein. The sample contains 400,000 to 550,000 distinct CDR3 sequences, around an eighth of which appear only once. These data also featured in a second study, about yellow fever vaccine responses in identical twins.

Input material: CD4+ T cells sorted from blood. All receptors come from a woman between 18 and 29 years old in good health.

The J gene is TRBJ2-3, the V gene TRBV7-9, with D perhaps assigned TRBD1 or TRBD2 (5 bases each). The CDR3 consists of 16 residues. Trimming removed 3 bases at V and 3 bases at J, with 16 bases between. From germline, CDR1 is SEHNR and CDR2 FQNEAQ (reference sequence). This CDR3 reads CASSLGVVEKTDTQYF. The CDR3 coding sequence is TGTGCCAGCAGCTTGGGGGTCGTGGAGAAGACAGATACGCAGTATTTT.

Many counts were recorded for this clonotype. Here the CDR3 DNA reads TGCAGTGCTAGTTATTTGACAGGCCCAGAGTATTTT. Its protein is CSASYLTGPEYF. The chain links TRBV20-1 to TRBJ2-3; possibly TRBD1 for D (6 bases). The V gene lost 3 bases and the J gene lost 13 bases, with 17 bases spanning the gap. The V gene's germline CDR1 is DFQATT and CDR2 SNEGSKA (reference sequence). The CDR3 extends over 12 amino acids.

This clonotype turned up a few times. The chain is built from TRBV12-3 or TRBV12-4 and TRBJ1-5, with 7 bases aligning to TRBD1. The CDR3 length is 15 residues. J gave up 5 bases and V 5 bases, and 9 bases lay outside the gene matches. CDR3 residues: CASSPRQGGYQPQHF. In nucleotides, the CDR3 is TGTGCCAGCAGTCCTCGACAGGGAGGGTATCAGCCCCAGCATTTT.

This clonotype was recorded many times. The rearrangement joins TRBV20-1 to TRBJ2-1; D is possibly TRBD2 (7 bases). Trimming stripped 0 bases from V and 2 bases from J, with 20 bases between. Germline V lookup: CDR1 DFQATT, CDR2 SNEGSKA (reference sequence). CDR3 size: 18 residues. In DNA form, the CDR3 reads TGCAGTGCTAGAGACCGTCTTCGCTCCGGGGGGCCCTACAATGAGCAGTTCTTC. Translation gives CSARDRLRSGGPYNEQFF.

This clonotype has a handful of counts. The rearrangement joins TRBV7-9 to TRBJ2-6; D is possibly TRBD1 (6 bases). The CDR3 contains 16 residues. The germline CDR1 and CDR2 sequences are SEHNR and FQNEAQ (reference sequence). Trimming removed 5 bases at V and 4 bases at J, with 15 bases between. CDR3 sequence (DNA): TGTGCCAGCAGCAAAATACAGGGATCCGGGGCCAACGTCCTGACTTTC. Amino acid sequence: CASSKIQGSGANVLTF.

This clonotype was counted once. A read error may explain this, as a much larger clone is one base away. This sequence joins TRBV12-3 or TRBV12-4 and TRBJ2-7; unclear D gene. The CDR3 contains 12 residues. V was pared by 3 bases and J by 2 bases, with 5 bases between. The CDR3 region has the DNA TGTGCCAGCAGTTTCGACGCCTACGAGCAGTACTTC. Protein sequence: CASSFDAYEQYF.

In this sample, this clonotype turned up a few times. The V and J genes are TRBV6-2 or TRBV6-3 and TRBJ2-1; TRBD1 matches at 8 bases. This CDR3 comprises 17 residues. The germline V gene encodes CDR1 MNHEY and CDR2 SVGEGT. J was trimmed by 2 bases and V by 7 bases; bases with no gene match: 13. In DNA form, the CDR3 reads TGTGCCAGCACCCCAATAGTAAGACAGGGGACCTACAATGAGCAGTTCTTC. It is translated as CASTPIVRQGTYNEQFF.

The genes are TRBV7-8 and TRBJ1-4; perhaps TRBD1 as D (6 bases). With 11 bases removed from V and 5 bases from J, the gap between germline ends came to 12 bases. CDR1 and CDR2 from the germline V gene are SGHVS and FQNEAQ. The CDR3 spans 12 residues. CDR3 nucleotide sequence: TGTGCCTCCAGAGGGGGGAATGAAAAACTGTTTTTT. Its protein is CASRGGNEKLFF.

The chain carries TRBV6-1 and TRBJ2-2; 11 bases line up with TRBD2. Unmatched junction bases numbered 7, after V lost 6 bases and J lost 4 bases. Looked up from germline, CDR1 is MNHNS and CDR2 is SASEGT. CDR3 length: 16 residues. This CDR3 reads CASRKRLAGTTGELFF. In DNA form, the CDR3 reads TGTGCCAGCAGGAAGAGACTAGCGGGGACCACCGGGGAGCTGTTTTTT.